A single sample is the source of the 8 T cell receptor beta chains below, sequenced in a study of control samples from healthy donors and cancer patients. Clones were sequenced by immunoSEQ multiplex PCR, and TCRdb holds only the in-frame ones, with some missing. The data hold some 130,000 clones, with around 93% observed a single time. Sample: blood. These receptors all stem from a woman in her fifties or sixties in good health.

The chain's CDR3 is CASSEVGGTQSYTF. The CDR3 DNA is TGTGCCAGCAGTGAAGTGGGCGGGACACAAAGCTACACCTTC. The V call is TRBV6-1, the J call TRBJ1-2; D might be TRBD1 (6 bases). With 1 base removed from V and 9 bases from J, the gap between germline ends came to 15 bases. The CDR3 is made up of 14 amino acids. Looked up from germline, CDR1 is MNHNS and CDR2 is SASEGT.

The chain recombines TRBV3-1 (or the pseudogene TRBV3-2) with TRBJ1-2, with a tentative D call TRBD1 (6 bases). The CDR3 extends over 18 amino acids. V dropped 0 bases and J dropped 6 bases, with 23 bases sitting between them. The germline V gene has CDR1 LGHDT and CDR2 YNNKEL (reference sequence). CDR3 DNA: TGTGCCAGCAGCCAAGATGGACGGACGCCAGGGGTCCCCAATGGCTACACCTTC. Translation gives CASSQDGRTPGVPNGYTF.

V is TRBV19 and J is TRBJ1-5, with D perhaps matching TRBD1 (5 bases). This CDR3 has 15 amino acids. Germline V lookup: CDR1 LNHDA, CDR2 SQIVND (reference sequence). V gave up 2 bases and J gave up 1 base, with 9 bases separating them. The CDR3 DNA sequence: TGTGCCAGTAGTATACGACGGGGGAGCAATCAGCCCCAGCATTTT. Translation gives CASSIRRGSNQPQHF.

The chain carries TRBV12-3 or TRBV12-4 and TRBJ2-1; TRBD2 might be the D (5 bases). The CDR3 totals 12 residues. V was trimmed by 8 bases and J by 7 bases, leaving 12 bases between them. CDR3 nucleotides: TGTGCCAGCCTAGCAGGCTTGAATGAGCAGTTCTTC. It codes for CASLAGLNEQFF.

V usage is TRBV19 and J usage is TRBJ2-7; D unclear. Trimming removed 1 base from V and 6 bases from J, with 10 bases in between. Germline V gives CDR1 LNHDA, CDR2 SQIVND (reference sequence). This CDR3 has 13 residues. The DNA of the CDR3 is TGTGCCAGTAGTATAGTTGGCGCGCGCGAGCAGTACTTC. Translating gives CASSIVGAREQYF.

The gene calls are TRBV27 and TRBJ1-6, with a possible D match to TRBD1 (5 bases). The germline V and J ends were trimmed by 8 bases and 7 bases, with 15 bases remaining between them. From germline, CDR1 is MNHEY and CDR2 SMNVEV (reference sequence). CDR3 length: 14 residues. CDR3 residues: CASSGVGGNSPLHF. As DNA, the CDR3 is TGTGCCAGCTCGGGCGTTGGGGGAAATTCACCCCTCCACTTT.

The chain uses TRBV7-8 and TRBJ1-1; 9 bases map to TRBD1. CDR3 length equals 15 residues. The ends lost 5 bases at V and 6 bases at J; junction bases unmatched: 10. Germline loops: CDR1 SGHVS, CDR2 FQNEAQ. CDR3 nucleotide sequence: TGTGCCAGCAGCCTCTCCGGACAGGGGTACCCTGAAGCTTTCTTT. Protein: CASSLSGQGYPEAFF. Filled out from reference TRBV7-8 and TRBJ1-1, the complete variable domain reads GAGVSQSPRYKVAKRGQDVALRCDPISGHVSLFWYQQALGQGPEFLTYFQNEAQLDKSGLPSDRFFAERPEGSVSTLKIQRTQQEDSAVYLCASSLSGQGYPEAFFGQGTRLTVV.

The rearrangement uses TRBV7-8 and TRBJ1-1; maybe TRBD1 (5 bases). Germline assignment: CDR1 SGHVS and CDR2 FQNEAQ. The CDR3 is 13 amino acids. The V end was cut by 2 bases, the J end by 3 bases, with 7 bases between. The CDR3 DNA follows: TGTGCCAGCAGCTTACTCAGGGACACTGAAGCTTTCTTT. Protein sequence: CASSLLRDTEAFF.